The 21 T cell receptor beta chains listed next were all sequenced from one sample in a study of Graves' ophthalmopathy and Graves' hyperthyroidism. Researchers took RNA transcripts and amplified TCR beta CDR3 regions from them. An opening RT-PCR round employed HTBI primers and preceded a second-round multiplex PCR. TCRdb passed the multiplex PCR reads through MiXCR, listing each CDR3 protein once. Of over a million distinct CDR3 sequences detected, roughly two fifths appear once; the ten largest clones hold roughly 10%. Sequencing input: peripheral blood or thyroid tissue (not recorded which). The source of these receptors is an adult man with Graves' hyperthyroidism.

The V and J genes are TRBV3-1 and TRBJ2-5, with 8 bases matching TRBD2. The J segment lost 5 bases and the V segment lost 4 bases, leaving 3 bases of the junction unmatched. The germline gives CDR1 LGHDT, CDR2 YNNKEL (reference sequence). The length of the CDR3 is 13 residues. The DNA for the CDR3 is TGTGCCAGCAGCCGGACTAGCCCCGAGACCCAGTACTTC. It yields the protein CASSRTSPETQYF.

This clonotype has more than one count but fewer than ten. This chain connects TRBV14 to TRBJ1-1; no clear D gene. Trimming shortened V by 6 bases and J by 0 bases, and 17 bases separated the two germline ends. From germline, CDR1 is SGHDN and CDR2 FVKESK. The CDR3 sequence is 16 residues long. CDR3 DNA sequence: TGTGCCAGCAGTGAACTATCCGGGAGATTGAACACTGAAGCTTTCTTT. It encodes CASSELSGRLNTEAFF.

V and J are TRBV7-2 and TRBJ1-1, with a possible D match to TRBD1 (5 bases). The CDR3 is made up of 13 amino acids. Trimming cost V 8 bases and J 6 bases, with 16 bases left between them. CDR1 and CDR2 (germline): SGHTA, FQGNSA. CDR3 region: CASRREGRPEAFF. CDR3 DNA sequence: TGTGCCAGCCGCCGGGAGGGGCGGCCTGAAGCTTTCTTT.

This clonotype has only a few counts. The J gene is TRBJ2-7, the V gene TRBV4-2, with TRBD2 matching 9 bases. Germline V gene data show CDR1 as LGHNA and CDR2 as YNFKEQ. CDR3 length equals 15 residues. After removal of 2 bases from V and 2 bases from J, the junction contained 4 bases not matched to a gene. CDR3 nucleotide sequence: TGTGCCAGCAGCCAACTAGCGGGAAGAGCCTACGAGCAGTACTTC. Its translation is CASSQLAGRAYEQYF.

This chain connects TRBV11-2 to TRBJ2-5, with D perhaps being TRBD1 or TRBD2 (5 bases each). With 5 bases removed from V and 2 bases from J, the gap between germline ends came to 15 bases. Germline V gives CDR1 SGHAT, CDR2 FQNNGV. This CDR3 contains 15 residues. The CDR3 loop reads CASSPLGTEQETQYF. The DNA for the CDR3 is TGTGCCAGCAGCCCACTGGGGACGGAGCAAGAGACCCAGTACTTC.

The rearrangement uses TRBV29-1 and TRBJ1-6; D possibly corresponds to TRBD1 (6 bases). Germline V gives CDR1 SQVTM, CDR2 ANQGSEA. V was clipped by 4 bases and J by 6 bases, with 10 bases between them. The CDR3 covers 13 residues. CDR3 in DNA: TGCAGCGTTGTAGAGGGGGGTAATTCACCCCTCCACTTT. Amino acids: CSVVEGGNSPLHF.

The CDR3 here is CSASPGQGLEKLFF. In DNA, the CDR3 is TGCAGTGCTAGCCCGGGACAGGGTCTTGAAAAACTGTTTTTT. The chain links TRBV20-1 to TRBJ1-4; TRBD1 matches 9 bases. The germline V gene has CDR1 DFQATT and CDR2 SNEGSKA (reference sequence). The V gene end was trimmed by 3 bases and the J gene end by 7 bases; junction bases not matched to a gene: 6. The CDR3 sequence is 14 residues long.

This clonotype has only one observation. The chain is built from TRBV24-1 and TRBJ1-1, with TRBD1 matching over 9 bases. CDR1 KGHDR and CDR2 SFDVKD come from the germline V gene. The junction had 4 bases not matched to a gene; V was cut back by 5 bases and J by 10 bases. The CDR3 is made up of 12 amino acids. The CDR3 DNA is TGTGCCACCAGTGGGCACAGGGGGCGAGCTTTCTTT. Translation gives CATSGHRGRAFF.

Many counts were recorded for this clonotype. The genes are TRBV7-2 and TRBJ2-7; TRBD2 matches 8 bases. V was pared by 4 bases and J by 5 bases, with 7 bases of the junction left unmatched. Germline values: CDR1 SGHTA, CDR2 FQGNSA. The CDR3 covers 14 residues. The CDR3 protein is CASSSSGRVNEQYF. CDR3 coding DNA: TGTGCCAGCAGCTCCAGCGGGAGAGTCAACGAGCAGTACTTC. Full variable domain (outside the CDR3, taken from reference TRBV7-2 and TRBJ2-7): GAGVSQSPSNKVTEKGKDVELRCDPISGHTALYWYRQSLGQGLEFLIYFQGNSAPDKSGLPSDRFSAERTGGSVSTLTIQRTQQEDSAVYLCASSSSGRVNEQYFGPGTRLTVT.

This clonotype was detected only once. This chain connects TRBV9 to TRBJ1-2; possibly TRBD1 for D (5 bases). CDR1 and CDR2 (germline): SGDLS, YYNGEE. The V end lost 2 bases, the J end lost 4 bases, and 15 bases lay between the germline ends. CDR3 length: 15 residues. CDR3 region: CASSVEAHRTYGYTF. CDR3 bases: TGTGCCAGCAGCGTTGAGGCCCACAGGACCTATGGCTACACCTTC.

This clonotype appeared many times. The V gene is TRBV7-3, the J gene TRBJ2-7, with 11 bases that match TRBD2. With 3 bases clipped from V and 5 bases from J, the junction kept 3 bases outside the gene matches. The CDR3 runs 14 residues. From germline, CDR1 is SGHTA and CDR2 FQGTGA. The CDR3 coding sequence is TGTGCCAGCAGCTTGACTAGCGGGATAAACGAGCAGTACTTC. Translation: CASSLTSGINEQYF.

CDR3 nucleotide sequence: TGTGCCACCAGCAGAGATCCCGAGGGAGGGGTGGAGACCCAGCATTTT. Its protein product is CATSRDPEGGVETQHF. The genes are TRBV15 and TRBJ1-5; tentative D call: TRBD1 (5 bases). This CDR3 has 16 residues. V was shortened by 0 bases and J by 11 bases, with 20 bases between the two germline ends. Germline-derived CDR1 and CDR2 are LNHNV and YYDKDF (reference sequence). Combining the CDR3 with reference TRBV15 and TRBJ1-5 gives the whole variable domain DAMVIQNPRYQVTQFGKPVTLSCSQTLNHNVMYWYQQKSSQAPKLLFHYYDKDFNNEADTPDNFQSRRPNTSFCFLDIRSPGLGDTAMYLCATSRDPEGGVETQHFGDGTRLSIL.

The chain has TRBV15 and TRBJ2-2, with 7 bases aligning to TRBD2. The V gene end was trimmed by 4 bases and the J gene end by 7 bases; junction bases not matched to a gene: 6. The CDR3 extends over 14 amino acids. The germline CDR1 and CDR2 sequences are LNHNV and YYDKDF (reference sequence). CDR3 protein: CATSMRGIDGELFF. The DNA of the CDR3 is TGTGCCACCAGCATGCGGGGGATCGACGGGGAGCTGTTTTTT.

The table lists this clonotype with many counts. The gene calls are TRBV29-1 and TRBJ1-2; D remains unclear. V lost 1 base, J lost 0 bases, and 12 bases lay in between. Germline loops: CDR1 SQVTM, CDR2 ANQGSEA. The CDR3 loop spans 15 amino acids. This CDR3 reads CSVEGIAETNYGYTF. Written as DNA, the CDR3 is TGCAGCGTTGAAGGAATAGCGGAGACTAACTATGGCTACACCTTC.

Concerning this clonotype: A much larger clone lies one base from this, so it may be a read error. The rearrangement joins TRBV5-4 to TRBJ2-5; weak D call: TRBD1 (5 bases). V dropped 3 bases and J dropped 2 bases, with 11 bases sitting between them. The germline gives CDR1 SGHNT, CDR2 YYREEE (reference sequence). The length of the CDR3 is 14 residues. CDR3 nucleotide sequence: TGTGCCAGCAGCTCGGCGCAGGGTCAAGAGACCCAGTACTTC. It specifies CASSSAQGQETQYF.

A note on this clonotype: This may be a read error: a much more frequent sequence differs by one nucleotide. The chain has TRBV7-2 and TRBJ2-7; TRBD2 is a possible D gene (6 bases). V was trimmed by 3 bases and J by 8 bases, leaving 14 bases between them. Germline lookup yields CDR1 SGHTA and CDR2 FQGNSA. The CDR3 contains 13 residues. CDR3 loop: CASSLGRLYKQYF. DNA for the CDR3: TGTGCCAGCAGCTTGGGGAGGCTGTACAAGCAGTACTTC.

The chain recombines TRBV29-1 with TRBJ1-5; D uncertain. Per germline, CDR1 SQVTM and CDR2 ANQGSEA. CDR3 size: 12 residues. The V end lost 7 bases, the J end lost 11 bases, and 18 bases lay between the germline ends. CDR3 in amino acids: CSGGLERETQHF. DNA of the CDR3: TGCAGCGGAGGACTAGAGAGGGAGACCCAGCATTTT.

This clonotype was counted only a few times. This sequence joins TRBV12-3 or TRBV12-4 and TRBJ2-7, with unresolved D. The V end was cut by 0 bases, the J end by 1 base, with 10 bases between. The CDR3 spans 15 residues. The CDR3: CASSLASSGSYEQYF. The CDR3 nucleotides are TGTGCCAGCAGTTTAGCCTCATCCGGGTCCTACGAGCAGTACTTC.

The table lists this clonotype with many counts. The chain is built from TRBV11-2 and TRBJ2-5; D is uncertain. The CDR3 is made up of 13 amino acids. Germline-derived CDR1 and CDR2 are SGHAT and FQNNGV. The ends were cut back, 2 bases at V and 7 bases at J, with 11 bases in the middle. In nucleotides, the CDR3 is TGTGCCAGCAGCTTAACCCAGCGTGGGACCCAGTACTTC. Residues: CASSLTQRGTQYF.

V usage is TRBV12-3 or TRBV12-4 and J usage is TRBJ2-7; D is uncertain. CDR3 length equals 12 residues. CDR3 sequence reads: CASMGQAYEQYF. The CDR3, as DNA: TGTGCTAGTATGGGCCAAGCCTACGAGCAGTACTTC.

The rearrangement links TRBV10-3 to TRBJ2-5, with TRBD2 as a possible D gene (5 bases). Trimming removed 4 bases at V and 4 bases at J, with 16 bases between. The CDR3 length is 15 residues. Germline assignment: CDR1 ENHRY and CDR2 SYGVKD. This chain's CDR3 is CAISGSSGSGETQYF. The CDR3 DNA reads TGTGCCATCAGTGGATCGTCGGGGAGCGGAGAGACCCAGTACTTC.